The source of this T cell receptor (beta chain) is a study of blood T cell repertoires in COVID-19. Study summary: PBMCs, B-cell-depleted T cells, or T cells were the source of the cDNA or gDNA that made up the material.

One Seattle source followed patients from active infection through their disease course. Per the original methods: Amplification of reference gene primers provided the estimated nucleated cell counts. The repertoire was sequenced with immunoSEQ multiplex PCR; TCRdb's copy has only in-frame clones and lacks some. V, J and clone size derive from that table, while D and trimming were established from the DNA sequence. The table records fewer than 250,000 clones, about 83% of them present only once. Germline V gene lookup returns CDR1 SGDLS and CDR2 YYNGEE. Trimming shortened V by 0 bases and J by 9 bases, and 13 bases separated the two germline ends. The length of the CDR3 is 14 residues.

The rearrangement links TRBV9 to TRBJ2-1; D possibly corresponds to TRBD2 (7 bases). Material for sequencing was peripheral blood. The source of this sequence is a woman aged 80 or older with COVID-19, enrolled during active disease. CDR3 sequence (DNA): TGTGCCAGCAGCGTAGTATCGGGGGGCAGTGAGCAGTTCTTC. Protein sequence: CASSVVSGGSEQFF.